This T cell receptor (beta chain) originates from a study of blood T cell repertoires in COVID-19. Study-wide context: The United States, Italy and Spain provided the acute and convalescent COVID-19 samples.

Clones were sequenced by immunoSEQ multiplex PCR, and TCRdb holds only the in-frame ones, with some missing. The table lists about 200,000 clones, 90% of them singletons, with less than 1.5% in the top ten. The CDR3 sequence is 17 residues long. V lost 4 bases, J lost 5 bases, and 11 bases stayed unmatched. CDR1 and CDR2 (germline): SGHDN, FVKESK. Cohort allocation depended upon clinical history that participants reported. Donors of Cohort 3 who recovered were those that had two negative PCRs, clearance, or symptom resolution. This TCR came from a man aged 25-45 years who had recovered from COVID-19. V and J are TRBV14 and TRBJ1-2; TRBD1 aligns across 12 bases. What was sequenced was PBMCs or T cells enriched from blood (not recorded which). CDR3: CASSLRGQGAVMYGYTF. CDR3 sequence (DNA): TGTGCCAGCAGCCTTCGGGGACAGGGGGCCGTGATGTATGGCTACACCTTC.